This note documents a single TCR beta chain sequence. Antigen unknown. This record belongs to a study of post-analysis software for immune sequencing data. Germline CDR1 is SNHLY and CDR2 is FYNNEI. CDR3 size: 16 residues. Sequencing libraries made from TCR beta cDNA carried unique molecular identifiers. One entry per CDR3 protein, called by TCRdb with MiXCR from the PCR reads. The sample records about 200,000 distinct CDR3 sequences, around 29% being singletons. General study results and limits: The five TRBV segments detected at higher frequency in patients than in controls included TRBV5-6, TRBV5-1 and TRBV20-1.

The chain is built from TRBV2 and TRBJ2-7; tentatively, D is TRBD2 (7 bases). The DNA end lines up better with TRBJ2-5; the J call may be wrong. The sequencing input was blood. The TCR comes from a girl aged 2-17 years with multiple sclerosis. CDR3 DNA sequence: TGTGCCAGCAGACCATCGGGGGCGGGGGCTCAAGAGACCCAGTACTTC. As protein: CASRPSGAGAQETQYF.